The clone carrying this TCR beta chain was detected a few times. The data were taken from a study of early T cells in non-severe SARS-CoV-2 infection. Study as a whole: Investigators sequenced bulk RNA drawn from unsorted whole blood, and chains remained unpaired.

TCRdb reprocessed the 5' RACE reads with MiXCR, giving one entry per CDR3 protein. The table has tens of thousands of distinct CDR3 sequences, about 12% seen once. The CDR3 extends over 15 amino acids. The J segment lost 3 bases and the V segment lost 3 bases, leaving 8 bases of the junction unmatched. Germline V gene data show CDR1 as SGHRS and CDR2 as YFSETQ. The gene calls are TRBV5-1 and TRBJ2-7, with 8 bases aligning to TRBD1. This TCR came from an adult who was a healthcare worker with PCR-confirmed SARS-CoV-2 infection or an uninfected control (not recorded which). Sequenced: whole blood. CDR3 nucleotides: TGCGCCAGCAGCTCCATACAGGGGGAGTTCTACGAGCAGTACTTC. Translating gives CASSSIQGEFYEQYF.